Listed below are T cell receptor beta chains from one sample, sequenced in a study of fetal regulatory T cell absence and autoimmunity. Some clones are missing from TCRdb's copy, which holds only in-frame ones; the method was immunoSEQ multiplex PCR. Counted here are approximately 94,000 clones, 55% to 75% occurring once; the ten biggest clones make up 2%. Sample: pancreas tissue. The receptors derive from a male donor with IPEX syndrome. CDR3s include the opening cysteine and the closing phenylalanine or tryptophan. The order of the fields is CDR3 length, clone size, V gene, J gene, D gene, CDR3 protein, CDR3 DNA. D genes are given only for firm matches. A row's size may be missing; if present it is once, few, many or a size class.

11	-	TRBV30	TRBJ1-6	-	CAWSAGSPLHF	TGTGCCTGGAGTGCAGGTTCACCCCTCCACTTT
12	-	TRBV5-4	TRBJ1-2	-	CASSLVGEGYTF	TGTGCCAGCAGCTTGGTGGGGGAAGGCTACACCTTC
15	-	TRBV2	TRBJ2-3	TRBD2	CASSRTSGSTDTQYF	TGTGCCAGCAGCCGGACTAGCGGGAGCACAGATACGCAGTATTTT
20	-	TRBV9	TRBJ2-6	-	CASSPSQQPIEGVGANVLTF	TGTGCCAGCAGCCCCAGTCAGCAACCGATAGAGGGGGTGGGGGCCAACGTCCTGACTTTC
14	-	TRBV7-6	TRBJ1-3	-	CASSFSSSGNTIYF	TGTGCCAGCAGCTTCTCAAGCTCTGGAAACACCATATATTTT
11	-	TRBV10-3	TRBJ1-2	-	CAISSVYGYTF	TGTGCCATCAGTTCCGTCTATGGCTACACCTTC
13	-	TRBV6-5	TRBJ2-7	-	CASSYSIRREQYF	TGTGCCAGCAGTTACTCGATTCGGAGAGAGCAGTACTTC
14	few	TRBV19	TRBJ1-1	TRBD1	CASSPWTGRTEAFF	TGTGCCAGTAGTCCGTGGACAGGGAGGACTGAAGCTTTCTTT
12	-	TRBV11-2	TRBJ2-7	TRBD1	CASSSQGGEQYF	TGTGCCAGCAGCTCACAGGGGGGCGAGCAGTACTTC
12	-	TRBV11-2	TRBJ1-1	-	CASSPFRTEAFF	TGTGCCAGCAGCCCGTTTCGGACTGAAGCTTTCTTT
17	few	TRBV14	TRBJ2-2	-	CASSQDFRAVNTGELFF	TGTGCCAGCAGCCAAGATTTTCGTGCGGTGAACACCGGGGAGCTGTTTTTT
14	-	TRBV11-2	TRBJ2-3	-	CASSLGQGTDTQYF	TGTGCCAGCAGCTTAGGACAGGGCACAGATACGCAGTATTTT
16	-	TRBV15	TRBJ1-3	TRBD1	CATSRDKGQGRYTIYF	TGTGCCACCAGCAGAGATAAAGGACAGGGTCGATACACCATATATTTT
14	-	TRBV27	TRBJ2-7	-	CASRQRERYYEQYF	TGTGCCAGCAGACAGAGAGAGAGATACTACGAGCAGTACTTC
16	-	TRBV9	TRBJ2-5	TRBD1	CASSSTGGLSWETQYF	TGTGCCAGCAGCTCCACAGGGGGACTTTCTTGGGAGACCCAGTACTTC
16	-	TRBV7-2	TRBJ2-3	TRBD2	CASSLEAGGPADTQYF	TGTGCCAGCAGCTTAGAAGCGGGAGGGCCTGCAGATACGCAGTATTTT
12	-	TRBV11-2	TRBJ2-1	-	CVSSLGAGEQFF	TGTGTCAGCAGCTTAGGGGCGGGAGAGCAGTTCTTC
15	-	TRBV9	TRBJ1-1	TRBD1	CASSTGTDRGTEAFF	TGTGCCAGCAGCACCGGGACAGATCGGGGCACTGAAGCTTTCTTT
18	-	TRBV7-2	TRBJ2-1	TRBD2	CASIGLAGGSLSYNEQFF	TGTGCCAGCATCGGACTAGCGGGGGGTTCCCTTTCCTACAATGAGCAGTTCTTC
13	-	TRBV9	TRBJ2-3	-	CASSVTGTDTQYF	TGTGCCAGCAGCGTGACAGGCACAGATACGCAGTATTTT
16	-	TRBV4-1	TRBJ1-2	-	CASSHPGAGWNYGYTF	TGCGCCAGCAGCCACCCCGGGGCAGGGTGGAACTATGGCTACACCTTC
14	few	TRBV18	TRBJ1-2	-	CASSPLWGSYGYTF	TGTGCCAGCTCACCTTTGTGGGGGAGCTATGGCTACACCTTC
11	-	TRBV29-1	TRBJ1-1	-	CSVEGSGGAFF	TGCAGCGTTGAAGGCAGTGGGGGAGCTTTCTTT
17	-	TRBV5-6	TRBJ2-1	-	CASSLGVDYYSYNEQFF	TGTGCCAGCAGCTTGGGGGTCGACTACTACTCCTACAATGAGCAGTTCTTC
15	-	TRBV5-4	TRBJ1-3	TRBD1	CASSWGQGGGNTIYF	TGTGCCAGCAGCTGGGGACAGGGTGGTGGAAACACCATATATTTT
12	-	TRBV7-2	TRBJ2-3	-	CASSPGTDTQYF	TGTGCCAGCAGCCCGGGGACAGATACGCAGTATTTT
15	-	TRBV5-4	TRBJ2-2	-	CASRPGTENTGELFF	TGTGCCAGCAGACCCGGGACCGAAAACACCGGGGAGCTGTTTTTT
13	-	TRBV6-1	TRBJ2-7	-	CASSVQKGYEQYF	TGTGCCAGCAGTGTCCAGAAAGGCTACGAGCAGTACTTC
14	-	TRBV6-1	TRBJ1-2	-	CASSEEGLNYGYTF	TGTGCCAGCAGTGAGGAGGGACTAAACTATGGCTACACCTTC
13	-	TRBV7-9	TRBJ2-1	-	CASSWGVYNEQFF	TGTGCCAGCAGCTGGGGGGTTTACAATGAGCAGTTCTTC
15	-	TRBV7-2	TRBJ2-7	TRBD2	CASSLGTSGGYEQYF	TGTGCCAGCAGCCTCGGGACTAGCGGGGGGTACGAGCAGTACTTC
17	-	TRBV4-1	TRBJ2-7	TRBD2	CASSQESLLAGDYEQYF	TGCGCCAGCAGCCAAGAATCCCTGCTAGCGGGAGACTACGAGCAGTACTTC
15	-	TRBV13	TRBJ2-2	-	CASSPEGEVTGELFF	TGTGCCAGCAGCCCCGAAGGAGAGGTCACCGGGGAGCTGTTTTTT
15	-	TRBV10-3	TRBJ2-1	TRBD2	CAISERAGGYNEQFF	TGTGCCATCAGTGAACGAGCGGGAGGATACAATGAGCAGTTCTTC
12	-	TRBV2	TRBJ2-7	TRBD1	CASDRAPYEQYF	TGTGCCAGCGACAGGGCCCCCTACGAGCAGTACTTC
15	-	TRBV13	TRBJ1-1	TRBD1	CASSSPDRMNTEAFF	TGTGCCAGCAGCTCCCCGGACAGGATGAACACTGAAGCTTTCTTT
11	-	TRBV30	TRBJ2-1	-	CACPFHNEQFF	TGTGCCTGCCCCTTCCACAATGAGCAGTTCTTC
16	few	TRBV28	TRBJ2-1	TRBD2	CASSTLTSGAYNEQFF	TGTGCCAGCAGTACCCTCACTAGCGGGGCCTACAATGAGCAGTTCTTC
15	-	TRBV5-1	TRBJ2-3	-	CASGGQGELGDTQYF	TGCGCCAGTGGGGGGCAGGGAGAACTGGGAGATACGCAGTATTTT
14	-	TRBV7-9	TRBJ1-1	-	CASSLQGLNTEAFF	TGTGCCAGCAGCCTACAGGGCTTGAACACTGAAGCTTTCTTT
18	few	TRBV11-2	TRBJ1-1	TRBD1	CASSSNRDRGLRDTEAFF	TGTGCCAGCAGCTCGAACCGGGACAGGGGGCTAAGGGACACTGAAGCTTTCTTT
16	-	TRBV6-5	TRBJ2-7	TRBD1	CASSYFTGTGGYEQYF	TGTGCCAGCAGTTACTTTACCGGGACAGGGGGCTACGAGCAGTACTTC
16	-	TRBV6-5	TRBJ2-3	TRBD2	CASSYSTSGSTDTQYF	TGTGCCAGCAGTTACTCGACTAGCGGAAGCACAGATACGCAGTATTTT
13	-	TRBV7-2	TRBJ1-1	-	CASSLHMNTEAFF	TGTGCCAGCAGCTTACACATGAACACTGAAGCTTTCTTT
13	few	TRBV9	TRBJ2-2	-	CASSVAYTGELFF	TGTGCCAGCAGCGTAGCTTACACCGGGGAGCTGTTTTTT